One T cell receptor beta chain is described in this entry. Antigen unknown. The same CDR3 can be traced to other DNA sequences in this sample. The sorted-subset replicate PCRs were given 150 to 200 ng DNA, which is 30,000 to 35,000 T cell genomes. Measured with immunoSEQ multiplex PCR; TCRdb has only the in-frame clones, and not every one. The table includes 1.5 million to 2.5 million clones, about 94% detected once. Naive CD8 cells comprised CD45RO-negative, CCR7-positively selected cells, excluding terminally differentiated effector memory CD45RA+ cells. All of the donors resided in Nashville, Tennessee, and each was a Caucasian adult. This sample was included in a study of shared clonotypes between healthy human individuals. On the study more broadly: The composition of the donors was two women and a few men aged 18 to 49.

Notes on the study in general: Some naive CD4 clonotypes, roughly 5%, turned up in common across several donors.

This sequence was found in a man younger than 35 in good health. Sequencing used naive CD8+ T cells sorted from blood.

CDR3 loop: CASSQDPGATEAFF. CDR3 sequence (DNA): TGCGCCAGCAGCCAGGATCCAGGGGCGACTGAAGCTTTCTTT. The chain couples TRBV4-3 to TRBJ1-1, with D maybe TRBD1 (6 bases). CDR3 length equals 14 residues. The ends were cut back, 3 bases at V and 5 bases at J, with 13 bases in the middle. Per germline, CDR1 LGHNA and CDR2 YSLEER.